This T cell receptor (beta chain) is from a study of control samples from healthy donors and cancer patients (dated by TCRdb to the early 2020s). The library relied on the immunoSEQ multiplex PCR assay. TCRdb mirrors the immuneACCESS table, restricted to in-frame sequences. Some clones are absent from its copies; in checked studies, under half trace to an unresolved V gene, and the reason for the others is unknown. Across this sample there are about 50,000 clones, with roughly 86% seen only once. The ten largest clones capture about 39% of the sample. A word on this clone: Its binding antigen is unknown. Nothing much larger sits one base from this clone, and base qualities are not available.

The specimen was PBMCs. The TCR comes from a man between 45 and 60 years old with head and neck cancer.

The nucleotide sequence reads as follows: TGTGCCACCAGCAGAGAGGCATCCTTGTACCAAGAGACCCAGTACTTC. It translates as CATSREASLYQETQYF. The chain uses TRBV15 and TRBJ2-5; no D gene can be assigned with confidence. The CDR3 contains 16 residues, cysteine and phenylalanine counted. The DNA shown is the 48-base CDR3, in frame from base 1. Deletion took 0 bases off V and 0 bases off J, with a span of 11 bases between the germline ends. Taken from the germline V gene (reference sequence), the CDR1 and CDR2 loops are LNHNV and YYDKDF. The variable domain in full, with residues beyond the CDR3 obtained from the reference TRBV15 and TRBJ2-5 genes, is DAMVIQNPRYQVTQFGKPVTLSCSQTLNHNVMYWYQQKSSQAPKLLFHYYDKDFNNEADTPDNFQSRRPNTSFCFLDIRSPGLGDTAMYLCATSREASLYQETQYFGPGTRLLVL.